Sequencing of this T cell receptor (beta chain) was carried out in a study of blood T cell repertoires in COVID-19. Trimming cost V 8 bases and J 4 bases; bases outside gene matches: 3. There are 12 residues in the CDR3. Produced via immunoSEQ multiplex PCR; TCRdb's table is partial and in-frame only. In the table there are hundreds of thousands of clones, 90% of which are singletons. The chain employs TRBV12-3 or TRBV12-4 and TRBJ1-1; TRBD1 matches 8 bases. The receptor's source is a woman aged 18-30 years with acute or convalescent COVID-19. The sequencing sample was made of peripheral blood. In DNA form, the CDR3 reads TGTGCCAGCCAGGGGGCGGCCACTGAAGCTTTCTTT. Its protein is CASQGAATEAFF.